This is a list of T cell receptor beta chains from one sample in a study of Ad26.COV2.S vaccination and SARS-CoV-2 variants. Libraries were prepared by immunoSEQ multiplex PCR; TCRdb keeps only in-frame clonotypes and omits some of them. The sample has more than 300,000 clones, roughly 80% seen once. The source was peripheral blood, collected in a trial of Ad26.COV2.S vaccine versus placebo. The receptors stem from a person between 18 and 65 years old who received the Ad26.COV2.S COVID-19 vaccine or a placebo. Each CDR3 is given with its conserved first and last residue. The order of the fields is CDR3 length, D gene, J gene, V gene, clone size, CDR3 protein, CDR3 DNA. The D gene is left open where the match is weak. Rows may omit the clone size; those that give it use once, few, many or a size class.

len: 19
d_gene: TRBD2
j_gene: TRBJ2-5
v_gene: TRBV7-8
abundance: NA
CDR3aa: CASSLGWETSGGAVKTQYF
CDR3nt: TGTGCCAGCAGCTTAGGGTGGGAGACTAGCGGGGGGGCCGTCAAGACCCAGTACTTC

len: 15
d_gene: NA
j_gene: TRBJ1-5
v_gene: TRBV5-6
abundance: NA
CDR3aa: CASRAWENSNQPQHF
CDR3nt: TGTGCCAGCAGAGCGTGGGAAAATAGCAATCAGCCCCAGCATTTT

len: 12
d_gene: NA
j_gene: TRBJ2-3
v_gene: TRBV29-1
abundance: NA
CDR3aa: CSVDGSTDTQYF
CDR3nt: TGCAGCGTTGATGGGAGCACAGATACGCAGTATTTT

len: 15
d_gene: TRBD1
j_gene: TRBJ1-2
v_gene: TRBV6-4
abundance: NA
CDR3aa: CASSEFAGGFYGYTF
CDR3nt: TGTGCCAGCAGTGAATTTGCAGGGGGCTTTTATGGCTACACCTTC

len: 13
d_gene: NA
j_gene: TRBJ1-1
v_gene: TRBV6-4
abundance: NA
CDR3aa: CASSGGPENEAFF
CDR3nt: TGTGCCAGCAGTGGAGGGCCCGAGAATGAAGCTTTCTTT

len: 16
d_gene: TRBD1
j_gene: TRBJ1-5
v_gene: TRBV3-1/TRBV3-2
abundance: NA
CDR3aa: CASSATFGQGNQPQHF
CDR3nt: TGTGCCAGCAGCGCAACCTTTGGACAGGGGAATCAGCCCCAGCATTTT

len: 15
d_gene: TRBD1
j_gene: TRBJ1-2
v_gene: TRBV5-5
abundance: NA
CDR3aa: CASSLVGGQNYGYTF
CDR3nt: TGTGCCAGCAGCTTGGTCGGGGGACAGAACTATGGCTACACCTTC

len: 12
d_gene: NA
j_gene: TRBJ2-7
v_gene: TRBV10-3
abundance: NA
CDR3aa: CAISAGAHEQYF
CDR3nt: TGTGCCATCTCGGCAGGCGCCCACGAGCAGTACTTC

len: 15
d_gene: TRBD1
j_gene: TRBJ1-2
v_gene: TRBV6-5
abundance: NA
CDR3aa: CATIVDRGRDYGYTF
CDR3nt: TGTGCCACCATCGTGGACAGGGGCAGGGACTATGGCTACACCTTC

len: 18
d_gene: TRBD2
j_gene: TRBJ2-1
v_gene: TRBV3-1/TRBV3-2
abundance: NA
CDR3aa: CASSQDGLAGALYNEQFF
CDR3nt: TGTGCCAGCAGCCAAGACGGTCTAGCGGGGGCCCTCTACAATGAGCAGTTCTTC

len: 13
d_gene: NA
j_gene: TRBJ1-5
v_gene: TRBV19
abundance: few
CDR3aa: CASDLGSNQPQHF
CDR3nt: TGTGCCAGCGACCTAGGGAGCAATCAGCCCCAGCATTTT

len: 16
d_gene: TRBD2
j_gene: TRBJ2-3
v_gene: TRBV2
abundance: NA
CDR3aa: CASSYIAGGVGNTQYF
CDR3nt: TGTGCCAGCAGCTACATAGCGGGGGGGGTTGGAAATACGCAGTATTTT

len: 16
d_gene: NA
j_gene: TRBJ1-5
v_gene: TRBV5-1
abundance: NA
CDR3aa: CASSAAGGIGNQPQHF
CDR3nt: TGCGCCAGCAGCGCGGCGGGGGGAATCGGCAATCAGCCCCAGCATTTT

len: 15
d_gene: TRBD1
j_gene: TRBJ2-2
v_gene: TRBV5-1
abundance: NA
CDR3aa: CASSLTGRNTGELFF
CDR3nt: TGCGCCAGCAGTCTGACAGGGAGGAACACCGGGGAGCTGTTTTTT

len: 15
d_gene: TRBD1
j_gene: TRBJ2-7
v_gene: TRBV6-5
abundance: NA
CDR3aa: CASSSQPTGISEQYF
CDR3nt: TGTGCCAGCAGTTCACAACCGACAGGGATCAGCGAGCAGTACTTC

len: 13
d_gene: NA
j_gene: TRBJ1-2
v_gene: TRBV4-1
abundance: NA
CDR3aa: CASSHGVNYGYTF
CDR3nt: TGCGCCAGCAGCCACGGGGTTAACTATGGCTACACCTTC

len: 14
d_gene: TRBD1
j_gene: TRBJ1-1
v_gene: TRBV7-3
abundance: NA
CDR3aa: CASSLTGANTEAFF
CDR3nt: TGTGCCAGCAGCTTGACAGGGGCTAACACTGAAGCTTTCTTT

len: 16
d_gene: TRBD2
j_gene: TRBJ2-5
v_gene: TRBV10-1
abundance: NA
CDR3aa: CASSGPSGGPQETQYF
CDR3nt: TGCGCCAGCAGTGGACCTAGCGGGGGGCCCCAAGAGACCCAGTACTTC

len: 13
d_gene: NA
j_gene: TRBJ1-1
v_gene: TRBV24-1
abundance: NA
CDR3aa: CATSSGRRTEAFF
CDR3nt: TGTGCCACCAGTTCGGGGCGGCGAACTGAAGCTTTCTTT

len: 17
d_gene: TRBD1
j_gene: TRBJ2-2
v_gene: TRBV7-2
abundance: NA
CDR3aa: CASSLFSEGARTGELFF
CDR3nt: TGTGCCAGCAGCTTATTTAGCGAGGGGGCCAGAACCGGGGAGCTGTTTTTT

len: 12
d_gene: NA
j_gene: TRBJ2-2
v_gene: TRBV11-2
abundance: NA
CDR3aa: CASSLLIGELFF
CDR3nt: TGTGCCAGCAGCTTGCTAATCGGGGAGCTGTTTTTT

len: 18
d_gene: NA
j_gene: TRBJ2-3
v_gene: TRBV7-9
abundance: NA
CDR3aa: CASSLVRWGSAGTDTQYF
CDR3nt: TGTGCCAGCAGCTTAGTCCGGTGGGGCTCAGCGGGTACAGATACGCAGTATTTT

len: 20
d_gene: NA
j_gene: TRBJ2-3
v_gene: TRBV7-8
abundance: NA
CDR3aa: CASSLPRGGAKESSTDTQYF
CDR3nt: TGTGCCAGCAGCCTCCCCAGGGGGGGGGCGAAAGAAAGTAGCACAGATACGCAGTATTTT

len: 14
d_gene: TRBD1
j_gene: TRBJ1-1
v_gene: TRBV19
abundance: NA
CDR3aa: CASSPQGVRTEAFF
CDR3nt: TGTGCCAGTAGTCCCCAGGGGGTACGCACTGAAGCTTTCTTT

len: 17
d_gene: NA
j_gene: TRBJ2-1
v_gene: TRBV1
abundance: NA
CDR3aa: CTSSHVIASCTYNEQFF
CDR3nt: TGCACCAGCAGCCACGTAATTGCAAGTTGCACCTACAATGAGCAGTTCTTC

len: 17
d_gene: TRBD1
j_gene: TRBJ1-2
v_gene: TRBV19
abundance: NA
CDR3aa: CASSITGQGRPLYGYTF
CDR3nt: TGTGCCAGTAGTATTACGGGACAGGGCCGTCCCCTCTATGGCTACACCTTC

len: 15
d_gene: NA
j_gene: TRBJ2-5
v_gene: TRBV13
abundance: NA
CDR3aa: CASSSTGGPQETQYF
CDR3nt: TGTGCCAGCAGCTCCACCGGGGGGCCCCAAGAGACCCAGTACTTC

len: 15
d_gene: NA
j_gene: TRBJ1-5
v_gene: TRBV4-2
abundance: NA
CDR3aa: CASSQEWGGNQPQHF
CDR3nt: TGTGCCAGCAGCCAAGAATGGGGTGGCAATCAGCCCCAGCATTTT

len: 12
d_gene: NA
j_gene: TRBJ2-7
v_gene: TRBV2
abundance: NA
CDR3aa: CASSEVWYEQYF
CDR3nt: TGTGCCAGCAGTGAAGTCTGGTACGAGCAGTACTTC

len: 17
d_gene: TRBD1
j_gene: TRBJ2-1
v_gene: TRBV7-9
abundance: NA
CDR3aa: CASSFRGRTGGVDEQFF
CDR3nt: TGTGCCAGCAGCTTTCGGGGGCGGACAGGGGGAGTCGATGAGCAGTTCTTC

len: 15
d_gene: NA
j_gene: TRBJ1-5
v_gene: TRBV19
abundance: NA
CDR3aa: CASSIDGGPGSPQHF
CDR3nt: TGTGCCAGTAGTATAGACGGGGGGCCGGGGAGTCCCCAGCATTTT

len: 14
d_gene: NA
j_gene: TRBJ2-7
v_gene: TRBV19
abundance: NA
CDR3aa: CASSIAGFSYEQYF
CDR3nt: TGTGCCAGTAGTATTGCAGGGTTCTCCTACGAGCAGTACTTC

len: 15
d_gene: NA
j_gene: TRBJ2-7
v_gene: TRBV4-1
abundance: NA
CDR3aa: CASSQGSSGSYEQYF
CDR3nt: TGCGCCAGCAGCCAAGGGTCCAGCGGGTCCTACGAGCAGTACTTC

len: 12
d_gene: NA
j_gene: TRBJ1-2
v_gene: TRBV28
abundance: NA
CDR3aa: CASSPLKSQVNF
CDR3nt: TGTGCCAGCAGCCCCCTTAAATCACAGGTTAACTTC

len: 15
d_gene: NA
j_gene: TRBJ2-3
v_gene: TRBV5-1
abundance: NA
CDR3aa: CASMLTPSLADTQYF
CDR3nt: TGCGCCAGCATGCTTACCCCGTCCCTGGCAGATACGCAGTATTTT

len: 13
d_gene: NA
j_gene: TRBJ1-1
v_gene: TRBV30
abundance: NA
CDR3aa: CAWARQADTEAFF
CDR3nt: TGTGCCTGGGCCAGACAGGCGGACACTGAAGCTTTCTTT

len: 18
d_gene: TRBD1
j_gene: TRBJ1-3
v_gene: TRBV28
abundance: NA
CDR3aa: CASSLDYTGGISGNTIYF
CDR3nt: TGTGCCAGCAGTTTAGATTACACAGGGGGCATCTCTGGAAACACCATATATTTT

len: 14
d_gene: NA
j_gene: TRBJ2-7
v_gene: TRBV11-2
abundance: NA
CDR3aa: CASSLGIAWAEQYF
CDR3nt: TGTGCCAGCAGCTTAGGAATCGCCTGGGCCGAGCAGTACTTC

len: 14
d_gene: TRBD1
j_gene: TRBJ2-7
v_gene: TRBV5-1
abundance: NA
CDR3aa: CASSLGTGGYEQYF
CDR3nt: TGCGCCAGCAGTCTTGGGACAGGGGGCTACGAGCAGTACTTC

len: 15
d_gene: NA
j_gene: TRBJ1-6
v_gene: TRBV10-3
abundance: NA
CDR3aa: CAISESDGSNSPLHF
CDR3nt: TGTGCCATCAGTGAGTCCGACGGGTCTAATTCACCCCTCCACTTT

len: 14
d_gene: TRBD2
j_gene: TRBJ2-7
v_gene: TRBV11-1
abundance: few
CDR3aa: CASSPVGGGYEQYF
CDR3nt: TGTGCCAGCAGCCCCGTCGGCGGGGGGTACGAGCAGTACTTC